A single sample gave rise to the 9 T cell receptor beta chains below, sequenced in a study of sequential checkpoint blockade in melanoma. Profiled with immunoSEQ multiplex PCR; TCRdb holds only in-frame clones, not every one. The sample has roughly 6,000 clones; 25% to 30% are singletons. Treatment reported: randomized to nivolumab then ipilimumab (arm A) or the reverse (arm B). The sample consisted of tumor tissue (inferred from file names), taken from a patient given nivolumab and ipilimumab in sequence. Source of these receptors: a human donor with melanoma.

J is TRBJ1-3 and V is TRBV19; no definite D call. This CDR3 has 15 residues. The V end was cut by 7 bases, the J end by 2 bases, with 15 bases between. Germline CDR1 reads LNHDA; CDR2 reads SQIVND (reference sequence). The CDR3 here is CASTMGRAAGNTIYF. Here the CDR3 DNA reads TGTGCCAGTACTATGGGTAGGGCTGCTGGAAACACCATATATTTT.

This chain joins TRBV19 and TRBJ1-5; weak D call: TRBD1 (5 bases). Germline V gene lookup returns CDR1 LNHDA and CDR2 SQIVND (reference sequence). This CDR3 comprises 14 residues. Trimming removed 4 bases at V and 5 bases at J, with 12 bases between. This CDR3 reads CASSTGLDDQPQHF. In DNA, the CDR3 is TGTGCCAGTAGTACAGGGCTCGACGATCAGCCCCAGCATTTT.

The CDR3 coding sequence is TGTGCCAGCAGTGTACCTATAGGGTACGCGCAGTATTTT. It specifies CASSVPIGYAQYF. This chain joins TRBV6-8 and TRBJ2-3; D not resolved. Germline V CDR1 and CDR2: MNHGY, SAAAGT. CDR3 length equals 13 residues. V was trimmed by 5 bases and J by 10 bases, leaving 16 bases between them.

A few counts support this clone. The CDR3 spells CASSPRQGTTNEKLFF. CDR3 coding DNA: TGTGCCAGCTCACCGCGACAGGGGACAACTAATGAAAAACTGTTTTTT. V and J are TRBV18 and TRBJ1-4, with 8 bases identical to TRBD1. The CDR3 is 16 amino acids. The germline V gene has CDR1 KGHSH and CDR2 LQKENI. V lost 3 bases, J lost 0 bases, and 3 bases stayed unmatched.

This CDR3 reads CASNFLGLGQPQHF. CDR3 sequence (DNA): TGTGCCAGCAATTTCCTGGGTTTGGGGCAGCCCCAGCATTTT. The genes are TRBV28 and TRBJ1-5; no definite D call. Per the germline V gene, CDR1 is MDHEN and CDR2 is SYDVKM. The CDR3 extends over 14 amino acids. V dropped 7 bases and J dropped 7 bases, with 17 bases sitting between them.

This clone was counted a single time. This sequence joins TRBV19 and TRBJ1-5; D remains ambiguous. Germline CDR1 is LNHDA and CDR2 is SQIVND (reference sequence). V lost 1 base, J lost 0 bases, and 13 bases lay in between. The CDR3 runs 17 residues. CDR3 nucleotides: TGTGCCAGTAGTATAGTAGGGCACCCATATAGCAATCAGCCCCAGCATTTT. This encodes CASSIVGHPYSNQPQHF.

This clone is medium-sized in the sample. This rearrangement joins TRBV11-3 to TRBJ2-7; 10 nucleotides match TRBD2. In germline, CDR1 is SGHNT, CDR2 YENEEA. Trimming took 1 base from V and 3 from J; bases not matched to a gene: 3. The CDR3 extends over 15 amino acids. The CDR3 protein is CASSLVASGSYEQYF. The CDR3 DNA reads TGTGCCAGCAGCTTAGTCGCTAGCGGGAGCTACGAGCAGTACTTC.

The V gene is TRBV12-5, the J gene TRBJ2-3; D assignment may be TRBD1 or TRBD2 (6 bases each). This CDR3 spans 15 amino acids. The germline CDR1 and CDR2 sequences are LGHNT and FRNRAP. Trimming cost V 8 bases and J 9 bases, with 24 bases left between them. This CDR3 reads CASSGAGKPPETQYF. The CDR3 nucleotides read TGTGCTAGTTCGGGGGCAGGAAAACCCCCCGAGACGCAGTATTTT.

V and J are TRBV19 and TRBJ2-5; perhaps D is TRBD1 or TRBD2 (5 bases each). The V and J ends lost 1 base and 10 bases respectively, with 16 bases between them. There are 14 residues in the CDR3. Per germline, CDR1 LNHDA and CDR2 SQIVND (reference sequence). The CDR3 region has the DNA TGTGCCAGTAGTATAGTTGGATCAGGGAGTATCCAGTACTTC. Residues: CASSIVGSGSIQYF.